This T cell receptor beta chain emerged from a study of cytomegalovirus exposure and HLA in healthy donors. CDR1 MNHNS and CDR2 SASEGT come from the germline V gene. Trimming stripped 11 bases from V and 0 bases from J, with 13 bases between. There are 13 residues in the CDR3. Both 60 Vbeta primers and 13 Jbeta primers went into the PCR. Original processing notes: The count from a later analysis was 79 million or so unique TCR beta chains, some 10 million of them shared. Method: immunoSEQ multiplex PCR; TCRdb's copy keeps in-frame clones and lacks some. The DNA gave D and trimming, while V, J and clone size come from that table. The data show about 110,000 clones, with 75% to 85% seen just once and 2.5% to 3% held by the top ten. A word on this clone: Its cognate antigen is unknown.

Whole-study findings and limits: TCR beta V segments were, for the most part, productive about 87% or about 30% of the time in an earlier analysis. Further analysis was carried out later, and it showed several of the most significant clusters appearing linked to common viral pathogens. Investigators reported under 200 TCR beta chains as tied to cytomegalovirus.

This TCR derives from a woman between 18 and 30 years old in good health and CMV-seropositive. This rearrangement joins TRBV6-1 to TRBJ1-1, with unresolved D. The sample comprised PBMCs. The CDR3 loop reads CAGRRVMNTEAFF. The CDR3 DNA reads TGTGCCGGGCGTCGTGTCATGAACACTGAAGCTTTCTTT.